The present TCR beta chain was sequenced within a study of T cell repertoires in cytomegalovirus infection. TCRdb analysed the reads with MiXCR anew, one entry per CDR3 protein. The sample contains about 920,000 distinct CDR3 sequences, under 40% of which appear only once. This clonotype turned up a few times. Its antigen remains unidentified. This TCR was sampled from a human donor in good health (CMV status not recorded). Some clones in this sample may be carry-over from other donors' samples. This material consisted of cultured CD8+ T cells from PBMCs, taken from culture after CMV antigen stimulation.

The CDR3 sequence is CSARDLDVGTYGYTF. The DNA for the CDR3 is TGCAGTGCTAGAGATCTGGATGTGGGGACCTATGGCTACACCTTC. The chain is built from TRBV20-1 and TRBJ1-2; D is perhaps TRBD1 (5 bases). V was trimmed by 0 bases and J by 4 bases, leaving 15 bases between them. This CDR3 has 15 amino acids. Germline CDR1 DFQATT, CDR2 SNEGSKA (reference sequence).